The clone carrying this T cell receptor beta chain was detected many times. Time point noted: patch test 2, 6 weeks after DPC sensitization. Stated treatment: therapeutic diphenylcyclopropenone sensitization with weekly scalp DPC. This entry is derived from a study of human T cells and chemical hapten exposure. Study in general: Each patient's scalp received weekly diphenylcyclopropenone throughout the approximately 25-week study.

The length of the CDR3 is 18 residues. Germline CDR1 is MGHRA and CDR2 is YSYEKL. V trimming: 2 bases; J trimming: 2 bases; junction bases outside the gene matches: 8. MiXCR was run by TCRdb on the RACE reads, yielding one entry per CDR3 protein. The sample has some 350,000 distinct CDR3 sequences, roughly 6% seen once; the top ten hold around 6.1%. Source: whole blood, taken in connection with sensitization to the hapten diphenylcyclopropenone (DPC). The clonotype was recovered from a woman between 18 and 30 years old with alopecia areata. Some clones in this sample may be carry-over from other donors' samples. This chain uses TRBV4-1 with TRBJ1-3; 11 bases line up with TRBD1. The CDR3 nucleotides read TGCGCCAGCAGCCAATTCGTCGGACAGGGGGCTACTGGAAACACCATATATTTT. It specifies CASSQFVGQGATGNTIYF.